This T cell receptor beta chain was sequenced in a study of T cell repertoires in cytomegalovirus infection. This clonotype was detected ten times or more. The target antigen is unknown. This CDR3 region has 16 residues. V dropped 5 bases and J dropped 2; count of bases not matched to a gene: 6. TCRdb re-derived calls from the reads in MiXCR, one entry per CDR3 protein. The sample comprises roughly 120,000 distinct CDR3 sequences, more than 30% of which are singletons, and roughly 53% rests with the top ten. Sequencing was performed on CD8+ T cells from cultured PBMCs, taken from culture after CMV antigen stimulation. This rearrangement joins TRBV12-3 or TRBV12-4 to TRBJ1-5, with 10 bases aligning to TRBD1. This clonotype originated in a human donor in good health (CMV status not recorded). Some clones in this sample may be carry-over from other donors' samples. Here the CDR3 DNA reads TGTGCCAGCAGTCGCGGGACAGGGGACGGCAATCAGCCCCAGCATTTT. Encoded protein: CASSRGTGDGNQPQHF.